Listed below are T cell receptor beta chains from one sample, sequenced in a study of response to subunit inactivated influenza vaccine. TCRdb itself ran the RT-PCR reads through MiXCR, one entry per CDR3 protein. This table has about 780,000 distinct CDR3 sequences, around a sixth appearing once. The sample consisted of PBMCs from blood, taken about 5 days after vaccination. These receptors were collected from a man aged 50-59 years who received an inactivated influenza vaccine. The conserved cysteine and the conserved F or W are not part of the CDR3 here.

>TRBJ2-1|TRBV7-3
ASSSSGGPDEQF
>TRBJ2-7|TRBV7-2
ASSLAGTVGYEQY
>TRBJ1-2|TRBV7-9
ASSSLQGIYGYT
>TRBJ1-6|TRBV20-1
SASRGQDSLRRLH
>TRBJ2-1|TRBV6-5
ASSHRDRGGQF
>TRBJ2-7|TRBV18
ASAGSSYEQY
>TRBJ1-4|TRBV28
ASSLVLGTTTEKLF
>TRBJ2-7|TRBV11-2
ASSSIAGGPSYEQY
>TRBJ2-7|TRBV6-1
ASTLDGGALAYEQY
>TRBJ2-5|TRBV12-3/TRBV12-4
ASSLVGEGETQY
>TRBJ2-7|TRBV10-3
AIRRDSSYEQY
>TRBJ1-5|TRBV6-1
ASSQLGQEFYSNQPQH
>TRBJ2-1|TRBV20-1
SARGLSSSYNEQF
>TRBJ2-3|TRBV5-1
ASSPRTGGNTQY
>TRBJ2-2|TRBV27
ASSFSSGRVTGELF
>TRBJ2-7|TRBV27
ASSLFGTDSYEQY
>TRBJ2-7|TRBV20-1
SAPSPYEQY
>TRBJ1-1|TRBV7-2
ASSPQGNANTEAF
>TRBJ2-7|TRBV5-1
ASSLGRTGFSYEQY
>TRBJ2-5|TRBV7-2
ASSLAGRVGTQY
>TRBJ1-6|TRBV6-1
ASSWSRDSPLH
>TRBJ2-7|TRBV12-3/TRBV12-4
ASSLGGVVYEQY
>TRBJ2-4|TRBV7-2
ASSLAGTLTNIQY
>TRBJ2-2|TRBV28
ASSTGTRLF
>TRBJ2-6|TRBV7-2
ASQSGSSGANVLT
>TRBJ2-7|TRBV5-1
ASSLRDSDYEQY
>TRBJ1-5|TRBV5-1
ASSPGQPNQPQH
>TRBJ2-5|TRBV2
ASRAGEFQETQY
>TRBJ2-2|TRBV10-2
ASSGDRGTGELF
>TRBJ2-5|TRBV4-2
ASSQDEREGETQY
>TRBJ2-1|TRBV20-1
SAKQGRAENEQF
>TRBJ1-2|TRBV9
ASSVAGQNVPLYGYT
>TRBJ2-7|TRBV5-1
ASSLSYTGTGGYEQY
>TRBJ2-7|TRBV6-2/TRBV6-3
ASSGDLFTRLPYEQY
>TRBJ1-2|TRBV29-1
SVESLLDNYGYT
>TRBJ2-3|TRBV7-9
ASSLTAASQDTQY
>TRBJ2-7|TRBV6-2/TRBV6-3
ASSRLAGEARAEQY
>TRBJ2-7|TRBV29-1
SVESRHYEQY
>TRBJ1-1|TRBV6-6
ASQGAGGTEAF
>TRBJ2-7|TRBV20-1
SARGGQIYEQY
>TRBJ2-7|TRBV11-1
ASSLNRASSEQY
>TRBJ2-1|TRBV24-1
ATSDSWQGAFNEQF
>TRBJ1-1|TRBV20-1
SASSGRRVGEAF
>TRBJ2-3|TRBV5-1
ASRAGSTDTQY
>TRBJ2-4|TRBV20-1
SARGQGPKNIQY
>TRBJ2-3|TRBV5-1
ASGTSGSRTDTQY
>TRBJ2-6|TRBV20-1
SARDIRLGGANVLT
>TRBJ2-1|TRBV20-1
SARVTSGSPKF
>TRBJ1-5|TRBV12-3/TRBV12-4
ASSSSPHSTNQPQH
>TRBJ2-6|TRBV7-2
ASSLGVGGGANVLT
>TRBJ2-1|TRBV7-8
ASSPRPENEQF
>TRBJ1-5|TRBV12-3/TRBV12-4
ASSQGQGRWQPQH
>TRBJ1-2|TRBV7-2
ASSPVAAYGYT
>TRBJ2-2|TRBV20-1
SARDLGDVELF
>TRBJ2-5|TRBV7-2
ASSLALGVGETQY